This T cell receptor (beta chain) stems from a study of blood T cell repertoires in COVID-19 (dated by TCRdb to the early 2020s). Context from the whole study: The collaborator samples originated in the United States, Italy and Spain and spanned the acute and convalescent phases of COVID-19. Where available, HLA class I and class II types were obtained from metadata supplied by the sample provider rather than from assay-based typing. Subjects who had been exposed to COVID-19, were actively infected with it, or had recovered from it provided the deeply sampled blood TCRbeta repertoires that made up the dataset. The repertoires were released in a freely available public database meant as a resource for research on the immune response to SARS-CoV-2. The prospective study material was composed of cDNA or gDNA derived from T cells, B-cell-depleted T cells, or PBMCs. Samples came from the ongoing ImmuneRACE study (first 160 participants) plus 1,254 subjects from 6 global collaborators. Sample metadata almost always included a de-identified subject ID, COVID-19 status, age in years and sex. The investigation overall reported the following: The amount of clinical and demographic metadata varied by source and participant and was provided uncurated.

TCRbeta CDR3 regions were amplified from genomic DNA using the immunoSEQ Assay, a bias-controlled multiplex PCR. Under the source paper's analysis protocol: Within the assay, amplification of reference gene primers was used to estimate how many nucleated cells each sample contained. To quantify the absolute abundance of each unique TCRbeta CDR3 rearrangement, sequence reads were collapsed and filtered. Productive Simpson clonality was computed per sample as the square root of Simpson's diversity index over productive rearrangements. TCRdb provides this immuneACCESS table in a form limited to in-frame rearrangements. Some clones are lacking; in checked studies, under half of them reflect an unresolved V gene, and why the rest are absent is not known. V, J and clone size were drawn from that table, and D and trimming were deduced from the DNA. For this sample the table gives some 300,000 clones, of which more than 85% were detected only once. 0.9% to 1.2% of the sample is held by the ten biggest clonotypes.

Participants in the prospective study were aged 18 to 89 years, lived in approximately 26 United States geographic areas, and enrolled through a virtual design. To assign participants to cohorts, the prospective study relied on clinical history that participants themselves reported in a screening survey and a study questionnaire. For ImmuneRACE Cohort 3, a participant was defined as recovered based on two consecutive negative NP/OP PCR tests, clearance by a healthcare professional, or resolution of symptoms. Each participant in the prospective study had whole blood, serum and a nasopharyngeal or oropharyngeal swab collected by mobile phlebotomists. Prospective study participants could optionally give additional blood draws and questionnaires over a 2-month period. Blood samples from the prospective study were shipped frozen or at room temperature prior to DNA extraction. Notes on this clone: What antigen it recognizes has not been identified. Per-base qualities were not stored, and no clone one base away is much larger.

In the germline V gene, CDR1 corresponds to SGHDT and CDR2 to YYEEEE. The CDR3 holds 12 amino acids from the cysteine to the phenylalanine. Only the CDR3 DNA is retained, 36 bases long and in frame from the first base. At the junction V is shortened by 0 bases and J by 7 bases, with 7 bases in between. The chain is made from TRBV5-6 and TRBJ1-2, with the D gene uncertain. The sequenced sample consisted of PBMCs or T cells enriched from blood (not recorded which). The source of this sequence is a woman aged 25 to 45 who had recovered from COVID-19. The CDR3: CASSLGGLGYTF. The base sequence is TGTGCCAGCAGCTTGGGAGGGCTTGGCTACACCTTC.